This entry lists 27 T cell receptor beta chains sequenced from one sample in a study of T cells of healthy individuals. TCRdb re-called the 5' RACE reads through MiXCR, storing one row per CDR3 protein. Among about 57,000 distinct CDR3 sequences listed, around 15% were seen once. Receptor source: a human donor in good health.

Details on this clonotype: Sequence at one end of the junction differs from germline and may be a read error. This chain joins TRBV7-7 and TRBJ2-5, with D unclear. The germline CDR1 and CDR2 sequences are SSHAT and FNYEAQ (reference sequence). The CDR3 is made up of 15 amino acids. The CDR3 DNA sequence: TGTGTCAGCAGCACCGACTGGCGGACCCAAGAGACCCAGTACTTC. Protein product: CVSSTDWRTQETQYF.

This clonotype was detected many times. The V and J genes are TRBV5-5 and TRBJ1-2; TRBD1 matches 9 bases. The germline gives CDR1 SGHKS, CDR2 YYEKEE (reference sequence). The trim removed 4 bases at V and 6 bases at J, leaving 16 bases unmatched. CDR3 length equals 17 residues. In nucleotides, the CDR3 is TGTGCCAGCAGCGTTGATGTCGGACAGGGGACCTTCGATGGCTACACCTTC. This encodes CASSVDVGQGTFDGYTF.

The CDR3 nucleotides read TGCGCCAGCAGCTTGGTGAACTCTGGGGCCAACGTCCTGACTTTC. Protein sequence: CASSLVNSGANVLTF. The V and J genes are TRBV5-1 and TRBJ2-6; no clear D gene. The length of the CDR3 is 15 residues. V dropped 0 bases and J dropped 0 bases, with 4 bases sitting between them. The germline V gene has CDR1 SGHRS and CDR2 YFSETQ. Looking up the rest from reference TRBV5-1 and TRBJ2-6 gives the full variable domain: KAGVTQTPRYLIKTRGQQVTLSCSPISGHRSVSWYQQTPGQGLQFLFEYFSETQRNKGNFPGRFSGRQFSNSRSEMNVSTLELGDSALYLCASSLVNSGANVLTFGAGSRLTVL.

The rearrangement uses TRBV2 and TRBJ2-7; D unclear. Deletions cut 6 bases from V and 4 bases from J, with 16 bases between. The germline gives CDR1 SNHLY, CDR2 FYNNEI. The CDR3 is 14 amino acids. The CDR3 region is CASRTTRPKYEQYF. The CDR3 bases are TGTGCCAGCAGAACTACCCGCCCTAAATACGAGCAGTACTTC.

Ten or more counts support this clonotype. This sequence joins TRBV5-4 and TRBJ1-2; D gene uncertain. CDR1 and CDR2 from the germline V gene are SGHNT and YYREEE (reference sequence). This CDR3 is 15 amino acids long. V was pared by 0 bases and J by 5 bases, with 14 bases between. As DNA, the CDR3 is TGTGCCAGCAGCTTGGGCCGGGAGCGTGGATATGGCTACACCTTC. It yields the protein CASSLGRERGYGYTF.

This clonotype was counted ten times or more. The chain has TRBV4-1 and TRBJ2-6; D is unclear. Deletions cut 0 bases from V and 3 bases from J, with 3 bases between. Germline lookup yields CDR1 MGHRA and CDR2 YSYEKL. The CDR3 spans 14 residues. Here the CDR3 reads CASSQDRGANVLTF. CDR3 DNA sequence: TGCGCCAGCAGCCAAGATCGTGGGGCCAACGTCCTGACTTTC.

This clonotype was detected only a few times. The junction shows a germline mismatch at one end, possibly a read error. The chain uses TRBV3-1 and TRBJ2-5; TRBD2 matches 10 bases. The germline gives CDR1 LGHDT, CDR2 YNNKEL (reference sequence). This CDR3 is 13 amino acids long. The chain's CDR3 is CASSLLAGATSSF. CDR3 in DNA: TGTGCCAGCAGCCTGCTAGCGGGAGCCACCTCAAGTTTC.

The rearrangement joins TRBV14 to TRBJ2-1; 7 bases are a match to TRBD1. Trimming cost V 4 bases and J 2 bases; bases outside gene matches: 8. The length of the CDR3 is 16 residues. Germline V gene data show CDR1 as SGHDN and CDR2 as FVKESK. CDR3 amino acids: CASSPSQGRTYNEQFF. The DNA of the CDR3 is TGTGCCAGCAGCCCATCACAGGGGAGAACCTACAATGAGCAGTTCTTC.

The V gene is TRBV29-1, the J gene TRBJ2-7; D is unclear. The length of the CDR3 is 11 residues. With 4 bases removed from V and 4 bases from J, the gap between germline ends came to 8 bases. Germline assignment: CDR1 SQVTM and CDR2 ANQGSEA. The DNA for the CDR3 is TGCAGCGTTGTCGATTATTACGAGCAGTACTTC. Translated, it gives CSVVDYYEQYF.

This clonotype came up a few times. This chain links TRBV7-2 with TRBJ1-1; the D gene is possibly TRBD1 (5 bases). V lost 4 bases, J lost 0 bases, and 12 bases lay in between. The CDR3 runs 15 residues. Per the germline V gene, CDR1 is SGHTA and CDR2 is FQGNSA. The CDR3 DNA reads TGTGCCAGCAGCTCAGGGATATTGCTGAACACTGAAGCTTTCTTT. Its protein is CASSSGILLNTEAFF.

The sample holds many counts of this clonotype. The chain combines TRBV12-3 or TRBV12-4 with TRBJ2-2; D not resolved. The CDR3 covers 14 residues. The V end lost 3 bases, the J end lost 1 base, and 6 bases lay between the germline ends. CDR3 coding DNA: TGTGCCAGCAGTTTCTTACAGAACACCGGGGAGCTGTTTTTT. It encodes CASSFLQNTGELFF.

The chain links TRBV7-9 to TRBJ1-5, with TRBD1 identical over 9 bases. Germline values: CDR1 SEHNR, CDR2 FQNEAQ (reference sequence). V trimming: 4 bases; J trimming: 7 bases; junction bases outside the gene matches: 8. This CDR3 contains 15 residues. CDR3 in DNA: TGTGCCAGCAGCTACGGGACAGGGTCAATACAGCCCCAGCATTTT. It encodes CASSYGTGSIQPQHF.

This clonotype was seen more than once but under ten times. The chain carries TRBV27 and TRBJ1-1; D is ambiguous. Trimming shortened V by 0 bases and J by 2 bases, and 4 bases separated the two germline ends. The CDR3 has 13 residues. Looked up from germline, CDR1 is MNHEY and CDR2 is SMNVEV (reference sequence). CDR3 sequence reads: CASSLSVNTEAFF. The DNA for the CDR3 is TGTGCCAGCAGTTTATCGGTAAACACTGAAGCTTTCTTT.

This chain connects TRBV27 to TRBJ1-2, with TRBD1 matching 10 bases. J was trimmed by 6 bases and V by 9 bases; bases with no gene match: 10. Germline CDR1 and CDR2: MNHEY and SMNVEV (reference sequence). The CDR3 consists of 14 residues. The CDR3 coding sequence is TGTGCCAGTGGGACAGGGGTTCTCATAGATGGCTACACCTTC. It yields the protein CASGTGVLIDGYTF.

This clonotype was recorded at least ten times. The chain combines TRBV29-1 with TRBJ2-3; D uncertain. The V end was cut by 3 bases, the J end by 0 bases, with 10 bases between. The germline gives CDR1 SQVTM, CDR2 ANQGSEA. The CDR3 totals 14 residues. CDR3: CSVEVRSSTDTQYF. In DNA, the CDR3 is TGCAGCGTTGAGGTCAGGAGTAGCACAGATACGCAGTATTTT.

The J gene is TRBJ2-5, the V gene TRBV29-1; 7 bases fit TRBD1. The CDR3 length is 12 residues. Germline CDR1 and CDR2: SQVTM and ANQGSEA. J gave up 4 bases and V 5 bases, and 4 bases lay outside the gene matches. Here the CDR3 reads CSVLGQIETQYF. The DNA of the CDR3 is TGCAGCGTTTTGGGACAGATAGAGACCCAGTACTTC.

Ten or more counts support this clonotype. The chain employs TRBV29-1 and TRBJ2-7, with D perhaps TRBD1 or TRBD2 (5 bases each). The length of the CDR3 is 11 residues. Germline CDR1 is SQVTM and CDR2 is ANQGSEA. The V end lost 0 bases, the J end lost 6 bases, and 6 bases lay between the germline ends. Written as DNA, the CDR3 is TGCAGCGTTGAAGATGGGGGCGAGCAGTACTTC. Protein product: CSVEDGGEQYF.

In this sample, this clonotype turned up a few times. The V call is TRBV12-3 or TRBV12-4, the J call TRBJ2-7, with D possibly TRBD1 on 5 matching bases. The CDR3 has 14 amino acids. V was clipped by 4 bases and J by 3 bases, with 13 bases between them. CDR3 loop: CASSSQGARYEQYF. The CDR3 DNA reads TGTGCCAGCAGTTCTCAGGGTGCGCGCTACGAGCAGTACTTC.

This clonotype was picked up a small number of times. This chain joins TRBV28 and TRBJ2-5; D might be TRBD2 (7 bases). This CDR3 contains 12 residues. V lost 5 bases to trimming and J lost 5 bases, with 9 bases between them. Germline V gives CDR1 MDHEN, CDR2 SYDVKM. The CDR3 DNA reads TGTGCCAGCAGTGGGGGGGCGGAGACCCAGTACTTC. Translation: CASSGGAETQYF.

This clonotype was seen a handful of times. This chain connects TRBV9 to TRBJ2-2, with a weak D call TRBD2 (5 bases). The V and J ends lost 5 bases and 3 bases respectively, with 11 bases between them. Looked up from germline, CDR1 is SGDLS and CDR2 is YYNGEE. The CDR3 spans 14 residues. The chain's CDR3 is CASRTTQDTGELFF. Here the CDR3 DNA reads TGTGCCAGCAGGACTACTCAGGACACCGGGGAGCTGTTTTTT.

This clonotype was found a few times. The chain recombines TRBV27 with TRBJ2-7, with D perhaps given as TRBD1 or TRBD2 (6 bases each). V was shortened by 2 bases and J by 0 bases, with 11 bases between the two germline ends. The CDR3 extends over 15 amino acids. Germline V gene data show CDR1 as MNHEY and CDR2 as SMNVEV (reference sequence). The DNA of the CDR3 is TGTGCCAGCAGTTTACGGGGGCAGGCCTCCTACGAGCAGTACTTC. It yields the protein CASSLRGQASYEQYF.

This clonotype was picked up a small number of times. The CDR3 nucleotides read TGTGCCACCAGCAGAGATAACCCCCGGAGGACTGAAGCTTTCTTT. Its translation: CATSRDNPRRTEAFF. The rearrangement joins TRBV15 to TRBJ1-1; D is unresolved. The CDR3 contains 15 residues. Germline lookup yields CDR1 LNHNV and CDR2 YYDKDF (reference sequence). V gave up 0 bases and J gave up 5 bases, with 13 bases separating them.

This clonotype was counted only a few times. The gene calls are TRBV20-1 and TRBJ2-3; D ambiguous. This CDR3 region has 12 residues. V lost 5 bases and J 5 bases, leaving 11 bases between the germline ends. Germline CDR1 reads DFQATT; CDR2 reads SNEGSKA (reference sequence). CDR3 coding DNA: TGCAGTGCTGACCCTAGACAAGATACGCAGTATTTT. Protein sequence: CSADPRQDTQYF.

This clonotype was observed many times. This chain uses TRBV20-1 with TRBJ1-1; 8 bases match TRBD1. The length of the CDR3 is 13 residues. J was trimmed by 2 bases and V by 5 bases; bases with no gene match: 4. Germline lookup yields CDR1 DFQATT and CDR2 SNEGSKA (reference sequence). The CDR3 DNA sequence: TGCAGTGCTGGGGACAGGCTAAACACTGAAGCTTTCTTT. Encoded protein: CSAGDRLNTEAFF.

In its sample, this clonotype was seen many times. CDR3 loop: CASSTYNEQFF. The CDR3, as DNA: TGTGCCAGCAGTACCTACAATGAGCAGTTCTTC. The chain employs TRBV12-3 or TRBV12-4 and TRBJ2-1, with D unclear. The CDR3 has 11 amino acids. The V end lost 5 bases, the J end lost 2 bases, and 1 base lay between the germline ends.

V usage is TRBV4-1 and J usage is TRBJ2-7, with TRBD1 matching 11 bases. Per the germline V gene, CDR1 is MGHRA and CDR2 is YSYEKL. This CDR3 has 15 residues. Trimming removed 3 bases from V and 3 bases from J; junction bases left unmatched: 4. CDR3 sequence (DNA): TGCGCCAGCAGCCATTCCGGGACAGGGGGCTACGAGCAGTACTTC. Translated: CASSHSGTGGYEQYF.

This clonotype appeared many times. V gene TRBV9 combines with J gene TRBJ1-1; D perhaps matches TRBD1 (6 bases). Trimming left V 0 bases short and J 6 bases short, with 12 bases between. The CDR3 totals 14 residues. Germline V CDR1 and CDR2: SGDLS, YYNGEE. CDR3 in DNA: TGTGCCAGCAGCGTAGATGGGGGCCGCGCTGAAGCTTTCTTT. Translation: CASSVDGGRAEAFF.